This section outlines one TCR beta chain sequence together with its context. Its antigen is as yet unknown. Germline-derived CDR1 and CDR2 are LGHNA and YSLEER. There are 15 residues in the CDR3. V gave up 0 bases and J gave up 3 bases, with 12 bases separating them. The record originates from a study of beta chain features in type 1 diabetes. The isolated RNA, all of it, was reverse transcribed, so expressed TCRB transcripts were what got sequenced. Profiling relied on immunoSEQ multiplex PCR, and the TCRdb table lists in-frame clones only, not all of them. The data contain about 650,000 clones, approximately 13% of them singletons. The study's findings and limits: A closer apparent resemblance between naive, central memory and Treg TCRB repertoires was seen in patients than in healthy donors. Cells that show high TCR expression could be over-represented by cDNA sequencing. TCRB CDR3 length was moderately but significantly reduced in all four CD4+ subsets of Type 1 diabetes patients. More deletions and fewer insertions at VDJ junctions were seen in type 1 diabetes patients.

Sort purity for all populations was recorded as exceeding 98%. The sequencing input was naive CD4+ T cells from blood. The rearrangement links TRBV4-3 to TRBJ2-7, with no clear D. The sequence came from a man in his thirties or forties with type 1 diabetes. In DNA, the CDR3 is TGCGCCAGCAGCCAAGATCTTCCAGCAATCTACGAGCAGTACTTC. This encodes CASSQDLPAIYEQYF.